Below, 27 T cell receptor beta chains from the same sample are listed, as sequenced in a study of OX40 agonist ivuxolimab in advanced cancers. Profiled with immunoSEQ multiplex PCR; TCRdb holds only in-frame clones, not every one. The sample consists of over 40,000 clones, around 85% of them appearing once. The sample in question was CD4+ or CD8+ T cells sorted from blood, obtained in a trial of the OX40 agonist ivuxolimab. All receptors derive from an adult with an advanced solid tumor such as melanoma, head and neck, liver or kidney cancer.

V is TRBV6-1 and J is TRBJ2-7; D uncertain. V was trimmed by 6 bases and J by 9 bases, leaving 21 bases between them. The germline gives CDR1 MNHNS, CDR2 SASEGT. The length of the CDR3 is 14 residues. Written as DNA, the CDR3 is TGTGCCAGCAGGGGTTCGATATTAGCCCCCGCGCAGTACTTC. Its protein is CASRGSILAPAQYF.

This chain connects TRBV5-5 to TRBJ2-2; no clear D gene. Germline V gives CDR1 SGHKS, CDR2 YYEKEE (reference sequence). Trimming pared 3 bases from V and 5 bases from J, leaving 8 bases between. CDR3 length: 13 residues. CDR3 DNA sequence: TGTGCCAGCAGCTCCCAACCAACCGGGGAGCTGTTTTTT. Amino acid sequence: CASSSQPTGELFF. Full variable domain (missing parts from reference TRBV5-5 and TRBJ2-2): DAGVTQSPTHLIKTRGQQVTLRCSPISGHKSVSWYQQVLGQGPQFIFQYYEKEERGRGNFPDRFSARQFPNYSSELNVNALLLGDSALYLCASSSQPTGELFFGEGSRLTVL.

The chain recombines TRBV25-1 with TRBJ1-1; D uncertain. With 2 bases removed from V and 4 bases from J, the gap between germline ends came to 14 bases. Germline CDR1 MGHDK, CDR2 SYGVNS. The CDR3 totals 15 residues. CDR3 sequence (DNA): TGTGCCAGCAGTGAAGGTCTGGGAGCGGTCACTGAAGCTTTCTTT. Its translation: CASSEGLGAVTEAFF. The full variable domain, its missing parts supplied by reference TRBV25-1 and TRBJ1-1, is EADIYQTPRYLVIGTGKKITLECSQTMGHDKMYWYQQDPGMELHLIHYSYGVNSTEKGDLSSESTVSRIRTEHFPLTLESARPSHTSQYLCASSEGLGAVTEAFFGQGTRLTVV.

This chain uses TRBV7-3 with TRBJ2-2; D possibly matches TRBD1 or TRBD2 (5 bases each). With 5 bases removed from V and 4 bases from J, the gap between germline ends came to 17 bases. Germline CDR1 SGHTA, CDR2 FQGTGA. The CDR3 extends over 16 amino acids. CDR3 bases: TGTGCCAGCAGCCCCGCAGGGTACGCGGGCACCGGGGAGCTGTTTTTT. Its protein is CASSPAGYAGTGELFF.

The chain uses TRBV2 and TRBJ2-3; D possibly corresponds to TRBD2 (5 bases). Germline CDR1 reads SNHLY; CDR2 reads FYNNEI. Deletions cut 8 bases from V and 0 bases from J, with 12 bases between. This CDR3 has 14 residues. As DNA, the CDR3 is TGTGCCAGCGGGCCGGGAATAAGCACAGATACGCAGTATTTT. Residues: CASGPGISTDTQYF.

This chain joins TRBV11-1 and TRBJ1-1, with a possible D match to TRBD1 (5 bases). The germline gives CDR1 SGHAT, CDR2 FQDESV (reference sequence). The V gene lost 4 bases and the J gene lost 3 bases, with 12 bases spanning the gap. This CDR3 has 14 amino acids. The CDR3 nucleotides are TGTGCCAGCAGCTGGAGGCAGGGAGACACTGAAGCTTTCTTT. This sequence encodes CASSWRQGDTEAFF.

The CDR3 spells CASRGVAGELFF. DNA of the CDR3: TGTGCCAGCAGGGGTGTCGCCGGGGAGCTGTTTTTT. The genes are TRBV6-1 and TRBJ2-2; D is undetermined. Germline values: CDR1 MNHNS, CDR2 SASEGT. This CDR3 region has 12 residues. V was trimmed by 6 bases and J by 6 bases, leaving 8 bases between them.

This chain connects TRBV28 to TRBJ2-7; D possibly corresponds to TRBD1 (6 bases). Germline V gene sequence: CDR1 MDHEN, CDR2 SYDVKM. The CDR3 length is 15 residues. V was trimmed by 5 bases and J by 0 bases, leaving 14 bases between them. The CDR3 DNA is TGTGCCAGCAGTGTGACAGGCCGTAGCTCCTACGAGCAGTACTTC. Translated: CASSVTGRSSYEQYF.

The chain employs TRBV28 and TRBJ1-6, with TRBD1 as a possible D gene (5 bases). V lost 6 bases, J lost 5 bases, and 17 bases lay in between. Germline CDR1 is MDHEN and CDR2 is SYDVKM. The CDR3 is 16 residues long. DNA for the CDR3: TGTGCCAGCAGACGCGGGGTGGGGGAAGATAATTCACCCCTCCACTTT. Encoded protein: CASRRGVGEDNSPLHF. Based on the CDR3 plus reference TRBV28 and TRBJ1-6, the full variable domain is DVKVTQSSRYLVKRTGEKVFLECVQDMDHENMFWYRQDPGLGLRLIYFSYDVKMKEKGDIPEGYSVSREKKERFSLILESASTNQTSMYLCASRRGVGEDNSPLHFGNGTRLTVT.

The chain joins TRBV5-1 to TRBJ1-2, with TRBD1 identical over 8 bases. This CDR3 spans 16 amino acids. CDR1 and CDR2 from the germline V gene are SGHRS and YFSETQ. V dropped 4 bases and J dropped 4; count of bases not matched to a gene: 12. The CDR3 DNA follows: TGCGCCAGCAGCGCGCCTGACAGGGGACGGTTCTATGGCTACACCTTC. It yields the protein CASSAPDRGRFYGYTF. The full variable domain, in which reference TRBV5-1 and TRBJ1-2 provide the parts outside the CDR3, is KAGVTQTPRYLIKTRGQQVTLSCSPISGHRSVSWYQQTPGQGLQFLFEYFSETQRNKGNFPGRFSGRQFSNSRSEMNVSTLELGDSALYLCASSAPDRGRFYGYTFGSGTRLTVV.

This chain joins TRBV21-1 and TRBJ2-2; the DNA was not used to check the table's D call, TRBD2. TRBV21-1 is a documented pseudogene. The length of the CDR3 is 16 residues. CDR3 in amino acids: CASSKALGGNTGELFF. In nucleotides, the CDR3 is TGTGCCAGCAGCAAGGCCCTCGGCGGGAACACCGGGGAGCTGTTTTTT.

The V and J genes are TRBV29-1 and TRBJ1-1, with D maybe TRBD1 (6 bases). Between the trimmed V and J ends, which lost 0 bases and 4 bases, there was a span of 15 bases. Germline V gene data show CDR1 as SQVTM and CDR2 as ANQGSEA. The CDR3 spans 15 residues. CDR3 nucleotide sequence: TGCAGCGTTGAAGATTATCAGGGGTTGGGCACTGAAGCTTTCTTT. Residues: CSVEDYQGLGTEAFF.

The rearrangement joins TRBV29-1 to TRBJ1-2, with 8 bases lining up with TRBD1. From germline, CDR1 is SQVTM and CDR2 ANQGSEA. The J segment lost 1 base and the V segment lost 7 bases, leaving 5 bases of the junction unmatched. The CDR3 covers 13 residues. The chain's CDR3 is CSADGQGNYGYTF. For the CDR3, the DNA is TGCAGCGCTGATGGACAGGGTAACTATGGCTACACCTTC. The complete variable domain, with remaining parts taken from reference TRBV29-1 and TRBJ1-2, reads SAVISQKPSRDICQRGTSLTIQCQVDSQVTMMFWYRQQPGQSLTLIATANQGSEATYESGFVIDKFPISRPNLTFSTLTVSNMSPEDSSIYLCSADGQGNYGYTFGSGTRLTVV.

The V call is TRBV4-3, the J call TRBJ1-2; the D gene is possibly TRBD1 (5 bases). The ends were cut back, 4 bases at V and 0 bases at J, with 15 bases in the middle. The germline gives CDR1 LGHNA, CDR2 YSLEER. The CDR3 runs to 16 residues. The CDR3 here is CASSRAPRQSNYGYTF. The CDR3 region has the DNA TGCGCCAGCAGCCGCGCCCCCCGACAGTCTAACTATGGCTACACCTTC.

The CDR3 protein is CATNHDRGSYEQYF. DNA of the CDR3: TGTGCCACCAATCACGATAGAGGTTCCTACGAGCAGTACTTC. V usage is TRBV15 and J usage is TRBJ2-7; D unresolved. This CDR3 region has 14 residues. V was shortened by 7 bases and J by 1 base, with 14 bases between the two germline ends. Per the germline V gene, CDR1 is LNHNV and CDR2 is YYDKDF (reference sequence).

The chain has TRBV5-4 and TRBJ1-4; 10 bases fit TRBD1. The CDR3 contains 16 residues. Germline CDR1 SGHNT, CDR2 YYREEE (reference sequence). J lost 3 bases, V lost 2 bases, and 4 bases had no gene match. The CDR3 region is CASSFWDRGANEKLFF. CDR3 coding DNA: TGTGCCAGCAGCTTCTGGGACAGGGGAGCTAATGAAAAACTGTTTTTT.

This chain links TRBV6-6 with TRBJ1-1, with TRBD1 matching 7 bases. Germline V lookup: CDR1 MNHNY, CDR2 SVGAGI (reference sequence). CDR3 length: 12 residues. Trimming took 0 bases from V and 10 from J; bases not matched to a gene: 2. This CDR3 reads CASSYSRQGAFF. CDR3 bases: TGTGCCAGCAGTTACTCGAGACAGGGAGCTTTCTTT.

The rearrangement uses TRBV18 and TRBJ1-6; no firm D call. The CDR3 has 18 residues. V was shortened by 3 bases and J by 0 bases, with 15 bases between the two germline ends. Per the germline V gene, CDR1 is KGHSH and CDR2 is LQKENI. CDR3 in DNA: TGTGCCAGCTCACCCCTAGGTAGCCGGAGCTCCTATAATTCACCCCTCCACTTT. Its translation is CASSPLGSRSSYNSPLHF.

The chain joins TRBV19 to TRBJ1-1; D is uncertain. Per germline, CDR1 LNHDA and CDR2 SQIVND (reference sequence). Trimming stripped 9 bases from V and 1 base from J, with 9 bases between. The CDR3 extends over 12 amino acids. The CDR3 reads CASEDWNTEAFF. In DNA, the CDR3 is TGTGCCAGCGAGGACTGGAACACTGAAGCTTTCTTT.

This clone has only a few counts. The chain recombines TRBV29-1 with TRBJ1-2, with D possibly matching TRBD1 (6 bases). V was trimmed by 7 bases and J by 5 bases, leaving 14 bases between them. The CDR3 has 12 amino acids. Germline loops: CDR1 SQVTM, CDR2 ANQGSEA. CDR3 nucleotide sequence: TGCAGCGCCTGGGGACAAGGGTATGGCTACACCTTC. It encodes CSAWGQGYGYTF. Supplemented by reference TRBV29-1 and TRBJ1-2, the full variable domain reads SAVISQKPSRDICQRGTSLTIQCQVDSQVTMMFWYRQQPGQSLTLIATANQGSEATYESGFVIDKFPISRPNLTFSTLTVSNMSPEDSSIYLCSAWGQGYGYTFGSGTRLTVV.

This clone occurred a few times. The chain combines TRBV19 with TRBJ1-4; D is unclear. The V gene's germline CDR1 is LNHDA and CDR2 SQIVND (reference sequence). This CDR3 is built from 14 residues. Trimming cost V 3 bases and J 1 base, with 6 bases left between them. The CDR3 DNA reads TGTGCCAGTAGTATGTTTGGAACTAATGAAAAACTGTTTTTT. Amino acid sequence: CASSMFGTNEKLFF.

The genes are TRBV11-3 and TRBJ2-5; 11 bases match TRBD1. Germline V gene lookup returns CDR1 SGHNT and CDR2 YENEEA. The CDR3 sequence is 16 residues long. After removal of 5 bases from V and 5 bases from J, the junction contained 10 bases not matched to a gene. As DNA, the CDR3 is TGTGCCAGCAGCCCGGGACAGGGGGGCCAGAGGGAGACCCAGTACTTC. Translation: CASSPGQGGQRETQYF.

This sequence joins TRBV7-9 and TRBJ2-5; 14 nucleotides align to TRBD2. This CDR3 spans 16 amino acids. Germline V gene sequence: CDR1 SEHNR, CDR2 FQNEAQ (reference sequence). Trimming at V came to 4 bases and at J to 5 bases, leaving 6 bases not matched to a gene. The CDR3 reads CASSSGLAGVGETQYF. CDR3 coding DNA: TGTGCCAGCAGCTCGGGACTAGCGGGAGTGGGGGAGACCCAGTACTTC.

The V and J genes are TRBV27 and TRBJ1-2, with D unclear. The germline V gene encodes CDR1 MNHEY and CDR2 SMNVEV (reference sequence). This CDR3 spans 14 amino acids. Trimming stripped 10 bases from V and 0 bases from J, with 15 bases between. The CDR3 DNA sequence: TGTGCCACCCGTCAGGCAGGAGCTAACTATGGCTACACCTTC. Translated, it gives CATRQAGANYGYTF.

J is TRBJ2-1 and V is TRBV2; maybe TRBD2 (6 bases). The CDR3 has 14 amino acids. V lost 2 bases to trimming and J lost 6 bases, with 11 bases between them. Germline V lookup: CDR1 SNHLY, CDR2 FYNNEI. Here the CDR3 reads CASSEISGRNEQFF. DNA for the CDR3: TGTGCCAGCAGTGAAATCAGCGGGCGCAATGAGCAGTTCTTC.

This sequence joins TRBV30 and TRBJ1-6; 8 nucleotides line up with TRBD1. From germline, CDR1 is GTSNPN and CDR2 SVGIG (reference sequence). J lost 7 bases, V lost 2 bases, and 19 bases had no gene match. The CDR3 has 19 residues. CDR3 sequence reads: CAWSKRTGQVGYGNSPLHF. The DNA of the CDR3 is TGTGCCTGGAGTAAAAGGACGGGACAGGTGGGATATGGGAATTCACCCCTCCACTTT. The entire variable domain, with the rest obtained from reference TRBV30 and TRBJ1-6, is as follows: SQTIHQWPATLVQPVGSPLSLECTVEGTSNPNLYWYRQAAGRGLQLLFYSVGIGQISSEVPQNLSASRPQDRQFILSSKKLLLSDSGFYLCAWSKRTGQVGYGNSPLHFGNGTRLTVT.

This chain connects TRBV6-5 to TRBJ2-5; 7 nucleotides match TRBD2. The J segment lost 4 bases and the V segment lost 5 bases, leaving 1 base of the junction unmatched. The CDR3 is 12 amino acids. Per germline, CDR1 MNHEY and CDR2 SVGAGI. The CDR3 is CASSTGGETQYF. The CDR3 DNA reads TGTGCCAGCAGTACGGGGGGAGAGACCCAGTACTTC.